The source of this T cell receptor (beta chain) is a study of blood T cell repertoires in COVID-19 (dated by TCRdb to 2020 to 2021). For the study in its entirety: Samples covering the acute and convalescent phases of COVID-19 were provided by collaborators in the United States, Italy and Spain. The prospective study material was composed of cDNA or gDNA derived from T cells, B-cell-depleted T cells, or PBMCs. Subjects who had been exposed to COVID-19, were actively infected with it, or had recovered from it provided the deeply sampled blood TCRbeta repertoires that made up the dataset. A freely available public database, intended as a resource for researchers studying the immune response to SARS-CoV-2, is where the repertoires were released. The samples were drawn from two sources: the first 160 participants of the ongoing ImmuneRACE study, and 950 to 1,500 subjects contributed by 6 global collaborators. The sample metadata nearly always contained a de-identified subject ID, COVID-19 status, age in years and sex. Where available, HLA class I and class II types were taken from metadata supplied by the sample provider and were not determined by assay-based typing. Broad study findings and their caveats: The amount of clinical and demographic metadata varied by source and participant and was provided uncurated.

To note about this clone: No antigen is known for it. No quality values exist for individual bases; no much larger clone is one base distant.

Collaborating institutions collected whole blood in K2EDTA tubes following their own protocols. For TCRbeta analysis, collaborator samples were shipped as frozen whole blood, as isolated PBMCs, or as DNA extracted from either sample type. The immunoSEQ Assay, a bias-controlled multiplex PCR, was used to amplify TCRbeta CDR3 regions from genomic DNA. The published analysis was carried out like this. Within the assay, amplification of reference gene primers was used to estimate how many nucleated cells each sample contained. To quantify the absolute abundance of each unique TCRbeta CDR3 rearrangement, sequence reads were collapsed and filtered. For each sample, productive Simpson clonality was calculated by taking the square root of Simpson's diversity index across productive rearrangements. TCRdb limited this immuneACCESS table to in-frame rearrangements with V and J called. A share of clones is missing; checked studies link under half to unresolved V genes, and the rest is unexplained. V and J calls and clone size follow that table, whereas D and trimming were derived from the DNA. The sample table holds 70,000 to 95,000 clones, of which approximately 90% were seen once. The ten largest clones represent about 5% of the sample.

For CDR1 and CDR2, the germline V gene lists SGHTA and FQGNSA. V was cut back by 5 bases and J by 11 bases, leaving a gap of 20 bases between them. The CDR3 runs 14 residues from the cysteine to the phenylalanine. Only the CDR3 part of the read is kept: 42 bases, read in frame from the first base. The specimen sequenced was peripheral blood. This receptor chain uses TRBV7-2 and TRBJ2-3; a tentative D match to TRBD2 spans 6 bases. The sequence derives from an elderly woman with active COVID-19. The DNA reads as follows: TGTGCCAGCAGCGTTACCGGGGGTTTAGCCGGGCAGTATTTT. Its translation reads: CASSVTGGLAGQYF.